Following are 32 T cell receptor beta chains from one sample sequenced in a study of read filtering for tumor transcriptome and immune sequencing. The library was built from about 400 ng RNA with molecular barcoded adaptors for alpha/delta and beta/gamma chains. TCRdb re-derived calls from the reads in MiXCR, one entry per CDR3 protein. This table has tens of thousands of distinct CDR3 sequences, approximately 22% appearing once. Sequenced sample: a population of CD138-negative cells sorted from bone marrow. These receptors all stem from a donor at least 40 years old with multiple myeloma.

This clonotype occurred a few times. The chain joins TRBV5-1 to TRBJ1-5; D might be TRBD1 (5 bases). CDR1 is SGHRS and CDR2 is YFSETQ in the germline V gene. The CDR3 contains 15 residues. Between the trimmed V and J ends, which lost 0 bases and 5 bases, there was a span of 12 bases. The DNA for the CDR3 is TGCGCCAGCAGCTTGGCCGGGGGAGGCGATCAGCCCCAGCATTTT. It is translated as CASSLAGGGDQPQHF.

This clonotype was detected once. The CDR3 DNA reads TGTGCCAGCAGTTTTATCGAGCGGGATTACAATGAGCAGTTCTTC. It translates to CASSFIERDYNEQFF. The rearrangement uses TRBV28 and TRBJ2-1; 7 nucleotides agree with TRBD2. J gave up 4 bases and V 3 bases, and 6 bases lay outside the gene matches. CDR3 length equals 15 residues. Germline V gene lookup returns CDR1 MDHEN and CDR2 SYDVKM.

This clonotype showed up many times. J is TRBJ2-2 and V is TRBV4-1; D is possibly TRBD2 (5 bases). Per the germline V gene, CDR1 is MGHRA and CDR2 is YSYEKL. This CDR3 is built from 14 residues. With 1 base removed from V and 9 bases from J, the gap between germline ends came to 12 bases. CDR3 coding DNA: TGCGCCAGCAGCCAAGTAGGAGTAGCGCGGGAGCTGTTTTTT. It codes for CASSQVGVARELFF.

This clonotype was seen ten or more times. The rearrangement joins TRBV19 to TRBJ2-3; tentatively, D is TRBD1 (5 bases). V lost 3 bases and J 4 bases, leaving 11 bases between the germline ends. Per the germline V gene, CDR1 is LNHDA and CDR2 is SQIVND (reference sequence). The CDR3 sequence is 14 residues long. The DNA for the CDR3 is TGTGCCAGTAGTATGCTGAACAGGCCAGATACGCAGTATTTT. Translated: CASSMLNRPDTQYF.

Many counts were recorded for this clonotype. The chain carries TRBV11-2 and TRBJ2-1; no clear D. The CDR3 runs to 13 residues. Germline lookup yields CDR1 SGHAT and CDR2 FQNNGV. The V end lost 5 bases, the J end lost 6 bases, and 11 bases lay between the germline ends. Here the CDR3 reads CASSPGLRNEQFF. In nucleotides, the CDR3 is TGTGCCAGCAGCCCCGGCCTCCGCAATGAGCAGTTCTTC.

Points on this clonotype: A much bigger clone sits one base away, suggesting this may be a read error. The genes are TRBV5-4 and TRBJ2-2, with D tentatively TRBD2 (6 bases). Germline V gene data show CDR1 as SGHNT and CDR2 as YYREEE (reference sequence). CDR3 length equals 12 residues. The CDR3 nucleotides read TGTGCCATCAGCAACATGCGGGAGGAGCTGTTTTTT. Its translation is CAISNMREELFF.

This clonotype has a handful of counts. The gene calls are TRBV10-3 and TRBJ2-5, with 9 bases aligning to TRBD1. The CDR3 runs 17 residues. V lost 0 bases, J lost 5 bases, and 10 bases stayed unmatched. CDR1 and CDR2 (germline): ENHRY, SYGVKD. Here the CDR3 reads CAISESRTGEIAETQYF. CDR3 DNA: TGTGCCATCAGTGAGTCGCGGACAGGGGAGATTGCGGAGACCCAGTACTTC.

This clonotype was seen ten or more times. The CDR3 is CASSQGGQTYNEQFF. The CDR3 bases are TGTGCCAGCAGCCAAGGGGGACAGACCTACAATGAGCAGTTCTTC. The chain couples TRBV3-2 to TRBJ2-1; TRBD1 is taken as the D call from the table, unchecked against the DNA. TRBV3-2 is deemed a pseudogene. The CDR3 extends over 15 amino acids.

A note on this clonotype: It may be a read error: a sequence one base away is much more abundant. This chain joins TRBV2 and TRBJ2-3; D not resolved. CDR3 size: 12 residues. The V end lost 10 bases, the J end lost 3 bases, and 11 bases lay between the germline ends. CDR1 is SNHLY and CDR2 is FYNNEI in the germline V gene. This CDR3 reads CATAAPTDTQYF. The CDR3 DNA is TGTGCCACCGCGGCCCCTACAGATACGCAGTATTTT.

This chain joins TRBV7-9 and TRBJ1-5, with D possibly TRBD1 on 6 matching bases. Trimming cost V 4 bases and J 2 bases, with 21 bases left between them. Germline CDR1 is SEHNR and CDR2 is FQNEAQ (reference sequence). This CDR3 contains 18 residues. For the CDR3, the DNA is TGTGCCAGCAGCTCGAGCCCCGGGGGGCAGGTACGCAATCAGCCCCAGCATTTT. This codes for CASSSSPGGQVRNQPQHF.

The rearrangement links TRBV19 to TRBJ1-5; maybe TRBD1 (5 bases). CDR3 length: 15 residues. The germline V and J ends were trimmed by 4 bases and 0 bases, with 10 bases remaining between them. Looked up from germline, CDR1 is LNHDA and CDR2 is SQIVND (reference sequence). The CDR3 loop reads CASSNNGTSNQPQHF. CDR3 DNA sequence: TGTGCCAGTAGTAATAACGGGACTAGCAATCAGCCCCAGCATTTT.

Concerning this clonotype itself: The junction shows a germline mismatch at one end, possibly a read error. The rearrangement joins TRBV24-1 to TRBJ2-1; either TRBD1 or TRBD2 may supply D (5 bases each). The CDR3 covers 16 residues. The germline CDR1 and CDR2 sequences are KGHDR and SFDVKD. The CDR3 region is CTTNDPGQGPYNEQFF. As DNA, the CDR3 is TGTACCACCAATGATCCGGGGCAGGGCCCCTACAATGAGCAGTTCTTC.

In this sample, this clonotype turned up many times. The chain uses TRBV29-1 and TRBJ2-5; 7 bases fit TRBD2. The V gene's germline CDR1 is SQVTM and CDR2 ANQGSEA. J gave up 5 bases and V 0 bases, and 6 bases lay outside the gene matches. The CDR3 covers 14 residues. The CDR3 protein is CSVEDGGVEETQYF. Written as DNA, the CDR3 is TGCAGCGTTGAAGATGGGGGGGTGGAGGAGACCCAGTACTTC.

At least ten counts were recorded for this clonotype. The chain recombines TRBV20-1 with TRBJ2-5, with D possibly TRBD1 on 5 matching bases. The CDR3 has 14 amino acids. Trimming shortened V by 5 bases and J by 4 bases, and 17 bases separated the two germline ends. In germline, CDR1 is DFQATT, CDR2 SNEGSKA (reference sequence). The DNA of the CDR3 is TGCAGTGCTGACCAGGGCGTACTCGGAGAGACCCAGTACTTC. This gives the protein CSADQGVLGETQYF.

Comment on this clonotype: A read error may be the cause here, since a much bigger clone is one base away. The chain has TRBV29-1 and TRBJ2-7, with TRBD2 identical over 10 bases. With V trimmed by 6 bases and J by 6 bases, 11 bases remained unmatched. The CDR3 runs to 14 residues. Germline lookup yields CDR1 SQVTM and CDR2 ANQGSEA. As DNA, the CDR3 is TGCAGCGTACTAACTAGCGGGGACTCCGGCGAGCAGTACTTC. As protein: CSVLTSGDSGEQYF.

This chain joins TRBV20-1 and TRBJ2-3; possible D gene TRBD1, 5 bases. This CDR3 is 15 amino acids long. Deletions cut 0 bases from V and 2 bases from J, with 12 bases between. CDR1 and CDR2 (germline): DFQATT, SNEGSKA (reference sequence). The DNA of the CDR3 is TGCAGTGCTAGAGATCCCCGACAGACCACAGATACGCAGTATTTT. Its translation: CSARDPRQTTDTQYF.

This clonotype was detected only a few times. This sequence joins TRBV28 and TRBJ2-2; 10 bases are a match to TRBD2. Looked up from germline, CDR1 is MDHEN and CDR2 is SYDVKM. V was clipped by 1 base and J by 6 bases; unmatched bases: 5. The CDR3 has 16 residues. The CDR3 region has the DNA TGTGCCAGCAGTTTATCGTCTAGCGGGAGTGCCGGGGAGCTGTTTTTT. It codes for CASSLSSSGSAGELFF. Drawing the rest from reference TRBV28 and TRBJ2-2, the complete variable domain is DVKVTQSSRYLVKRTGEKVFLECVQDMDHENMFWYRQDPGLGLRLIYFSYDVKMKEKGDIPEGYSVSREKKERFSLILESASTNQTSMYLCASSLSSSGSAGELFFGEGSRLTVL.

This clonotype has at least ten counts. The V and J genes are TRBV6-5 and TRBJ2-2; D not resolved. V was shortened by 1 base and J by 2 bases, with 8 bases between the two germline ends. In germline, CDR1 is MNHEY, CDR2 SVGAGI. The CDR3 sequence is 15 residues long. The DNA for the CDR3 is TGTGCCAGCAGTTACTTGGCAGGAAACACCGGGGAGCTGTTTTTT. It yields the protein CASSYLAGNTGELFF.

As to this clonotype: As the CDR3 is not closed by the conserved phenylalanine or tryptophan, this likely results from a read error. The chain couples TRBV11-2 to TRBJ2-7, with D perhaps given as TRBD1 or TRBD2 (5 bases each). Per germline, CDR1 SGHAT and CDR2 FQNNGV. V was trimmed by 5 bases and J by 4 bases, leaving 15 bases between them. The CDR3 is 14 residues long. The CDR3 reads CASSPSGTAYEQYL. The CDR3 bases are TGTGCCAGCAGCCCATCCGGGACGGCTTACGAGCAGTACCTC.

The rearrangement links TRBV7-8 to TRBJ2-7; a weak D match, TRBD1 (6 bases). The CDR3 is 15 residues long. Per the germline V gene, CDR1 is SGHVS and CDR2 is FQNEAQ. The V and J ends lost 3 bases and 0 bases respectively, with 12 bases between them. The CDR3 here is CASSFAQGPSYEQYF. The CDR3 region has the DNA TGTGCCAGCAGCTTCGCCCAGGGGCCCTCCTACGAGCAGTACTTC.

This clonotype has just one count. Germline is not matched at one junction end, which may reflect a read error. The V call is TRBV7-9, the J call TRBJ2-1; TRBD2 agrees at 9 bases. This CDR3 comprises 16 residues. Germline assignment: CDR1 SEHNR and CDR2 FQNEAQ (reference sequence). As DNA, the CDR3 is TGTACCAGCGCTCGACGCTCTAGCGGGATTTACAATGAGCAGTTCTTC. Protein: CTSARRSSGIYNEQFF.

This clonotype has ten or more counts. The V and J genes are TRBV28 and TRBJ2-1; D is uncertain. V lost 1 base and J lost 0, with 10 bases in between. The CDR3 sequence is 16 residues long. CDR1 is MDHEN and CDR2 is SYDVKM in the germline V gene. CDR3 sequence reads: CASSLSMGSSYNEQFF. The CDR3 DNA sequence: TGTGCCAGCAGTTTATCAATGGGATCCTCCTACAATGAGCAGTTCTTC.

Remarks on this clonotype: One junction end does not reproduce the germline sequence, and a read error may be involved. The chain is built from TRBV7-9 and TRBJ2-1, with D hard to call. Germline V gives CDR1 SEHNR, CDR2 FQNEAQ (reference sequence). The CDR3 totals 13 residues. The CDR3 loop is CASSTTEYNEQLF. The CDR3 region has the DNA TGTGCCAGCAGCACGACGGAATACAATGAACAGTTATTC.

Of note for this clonotype: This clone may be a read error of a much larger clone one base away. J is TRBJ2-5 and V is TRBV29-1; perhaps D is TRBD1 or TRBD2 (5 bases each). The ends were cut back, 6 bases at V and 3 bases at J, with 11 bases in the middle. The germline V gene encodes CDR1 SQVTM and CDR2 ANQGSEA. This CDR3 has 12 amino acids. The CDR3, as DNA: TGCAGCGTAACCGGGACGGAAGAGACCCAGTACTTC. Translating gives CSVTGTEETQYF.

This clonotype has at least ten counts. The V gene is TRBV20-1, the J gene TRBJ2-3, with D perhaps given as TRBD1 or TRBD2 (5 bases each). The germline V gene encodes CDR1 DFQATT and CDR2 SNEGSKA (reference sequence). The CDR3 is 13 residues long. CDR3 amino acids: CSERGKAAGTQYF. The CDR3 DNA sequence: TGCAGCGAGAGGGGAAAGGCGGCGGGTACGCAGTATTTT.

This clonotype is deemed medium-sized. This chain joins TRBV6-6 and TRBJ2-5; the D gene is possibly TRBD1 (5 bases). V dropped 0 bases and J dropped 2 bases, with 13 bases sitting between them. Germline V gene lookup returns CDR1 MNHNY and CDR2 SVGAGI (reference sequence). The CDR3 is 16 amino acids. In nucleotides, the CDR3 is TGTGCCAGCAGTTACTCGAGAAGGGGCCAGCAAGAGACCCAGTACTTC. Translated, it gives CASSYSRRGQQETQYF.

This clonotype came up many times. The rearrangement uses TRBV12-3 or TRBV12-4 and TRBJ2-7; TRBD1 matches 8 bases. The V and J ends lost 6 bases and 4 bases, in that order; junction bases with no gene match: 8. The CDR3 covers 14 residues. The CDR3 DNA reads TGTGCCAGCAGGAGCGGACAGGGCAATTACGAGCAGTACTTC. Protein sequence: CASRSGQGNYEQYF.

The chain links TRBV3-1 to TRBJ1-1; D is possibly TRBD1 (6 bases). Germline-derived CDR1 and CDR2 are LGHDT and YNNKEL (reference sequence). The CDR3 is made up of 14 amino acids. The ends were cut back, 4 bases at V and 1 base at J, with 10 bases in the middle. CDR3 in DNA: TGTGCCAGCAGCCCTGGGACACGGAACACTGAAGCTTTCTTT. Translation: CASSPGTRNTEAFF.

In its sample, this clonotype ranks as medium-sized. This chain uses TRBV21-1 with TRBJ2-2; the D call of TRBD1 is as the table states it, not checked on the DNA. TRBV21-1 has pseudogene status. CDR3 size: 17 residues. CDR3 nucleotides: TGTGCCAGCAGCAAACACCAGGCCCCGACGAACACCGGGGAGCTGTTTTTT. This codes for CASSKHQAPTNTGELFF.

This clonotype was detected ten times or more. The V call is TRBV10-2, the J call TRBJ2-3; possible D gene TRBD1, 5 bases. Trimming cost V 6 bases and J 8 bases, with 15 bases left between them. Germline V lookup: CDR1 WSHSY, CDR2 SAAADI. The CDR3 has 13 residues. In nucleotides, the CDR3 is TGCGCCAGCAGCTACAACCCAAGGGGTACGCAGTATTTT. Translation: CASSYNPRGTQYF.

This clonotype was seen many times. The genes are TRBV28 and TRBJ2-5; TRBD2 matches at 14 bases. The CDR3 covers 16 residues. Trimming cost V 5 bases and J 4 bases; bases outside gene matches: 6. Germline V lookup: CDR1 MDHEN, CDR2 SYDVKM. Here the CDR3 DNA reads TGTGCCAGCAGTGGGGGACTAGCGGGAGAAGGAGAGACCCAGTACTTC. Its translation is CASSGGLAGEGETQYF.

A few counts support this clonotype. The chain uses TRBV7-9 and TRBJ2-2; TRBD2 aligns across 9 bases. V trimming: 6 bases; J trimming: 5 bases; junction bases outside the gene matches: 7. This CDR3 spans 15 amino acids. CDR1 is SEHNR, CDR2 FQNEAQ, per germline (reference sequence). The CDR3 is CASRPGTSITGELFF. CDR3 coding DNA: TGTGCCAGCAGGCCCGGGACTAGCATTACCGGGGAGCTGTTTTTT.